These T cell receptor beta chains were read from a single sample in a study of T cell changes during pregnancy in multiple sclerosis. TCRdb's copy holds only in-frame clones and misses some; the assay was immunoSEQ multiplex PCR. This table holds tens of thousands of clones, roughly 92% found once. The sample here was CD4+ T cells from peripheral blood mononuclear cells, taken in the first trimester of pregnancy. The source of these receptors is a female donor with multiple sclerosis, enrolled in a pregnancy study. The CDR3 runs from the conserved cysteine through the conserved F or W. D genes are given only for firm matches. Size is stated for part of the rows, as once, few or many counts, or as a class when the clone is expanded.

TGTGCCAGCAGCTTGGGACTAAATTCCTACGAGCAGTACTTC	CASSLGLNSYEQYF	.	TRBD2	TRBV7-2	TRBJ2-7
TGTGCCAGCAGCTTGGACCCTGGACAGGGGAGAGGCTACACCTTC	CASSLDPGQGRGYTF	.	TRBD1	TRBV7-2	TRBJ1-2
TGTGCCTGGAGTGTACTCGAGGTCACCGGGGAGCTGTTTTTT	CAWSVLEVTGELFF	.	.	TRBV30	TRBJ2-2
TGTGCCAGCAACAGCTTTCTCTATGGCTACACCTTC	CASNSFLYGYTF	.	.	TRBV28	TRBJ1-2
TGCAGCGCCTGGGGGACAGACTATGGCTACACCTTC	CSAWGTDYGYTF	.	TRBD1	TRBV29-1	TRBJ1-2
TGCAGCGTCAGGGGGGTGCTAGCGACCGGGGAGCTGTTTTTT	CSVRGVLATGELFF	.	.	TRBV29-1	TRBJ2-2
TGTGCCATCAGTGAAACTAGCGGGAGTTACAATGAGCAGTTCTTC	CAISETSGSYNEQFF	.	TRBD2	TRBV10-3	TRBJ2-1
TGTGCCAGTGCGACCAGGGGACCGCGCAATCAGCCCCAGCATTTT	CASATRGPRNQPQHF	.	.	TRBV2	TRBJ1-5
TGTGCCAGCAGTTTTGGGGGGTCGGAGCAGTTCTTC	CASSFGGSEQFF	once	.	TRBV28	TRBJ2-1
TGCGCCAGCAGCTTCGGACAGGGGGTCGGGAGGTCCTACAATGAGCAGTTCTTC	CASSFGQGVGRSYNEQFF	.	TRBD1	TRBV5-1	TRBJ2-1
TGTGCCAGCAGTTGGGAGGGACAGGCCAACTATGGCTACACCTTC	CASSWEGQANYGYTF	.	TRBD1	TRBV28	TRBJ1-2
TGTGCCAGCAGCCGAGGGGGATTAACCTACGAGCAGTACTTC	CASSRGGLTYEQYF	.	.	TRBV14	TRBJ2-7
TGTGCCAGCAGTTTAGAATCGGGGGGCGACGGCTACACCTTC	CASSLESGGDGYTF	.	.	TRBV28	TRBJ1-2
TGTGCCAGCAGTTTACGCGCGGGGGCAACGAACACCGGGGAGCTGTTTTTT	CASSLRAGATNTGELFF	.	.	TRBV27	TRBJ2-2
TGTGCCAGCAGCTTAACAGGCTGGGAGACCCAGTACTTC	CASSLTGWETQYF	.	.	TRBV11-2	TRBJ2-5
TGTGCCTGGAGTGCGAGGGAGACCCAGTACTTC	CAWSARETQYF	.	.	TRBV30	TRBJ2-5
TGTGCCAGCAGCTTACTCCGCTGGGTCGGCAGGGGGAGTAACACCATATATTTT	CASSLLRWVGRGSNTIYF	.	TRBD1	TRBV7-9	TRBJ1-3
TGTGCCAGCAATCAGGGGGTAGAGACCCAGTACTTC	CASNQGVETQYF	.	TRBD1	TRBV6-6	TRBJ2-5
TGTGCCAGCTCACCAGGGAGTAACGGTGAAAAACTGTTTTTT	CASSPGSNGEKLFF	.	.	TRBV18	TRBJ1-4
TGTGCCAGCAGTTACACAACAGGGCTGGGGGGCTACACCTTC	CASSYTTGLGGYTF	.	.	TRBV6-5	TRBJ1-2
TGTGCCAGCAGCTTAAACCGACAGGGAAACACCATATATTTT	CASSLNRQGNTIYF	.	.	TRBV11-2	TRBJ1-3
TGTGCCAGCAGCCCAAGAAGGGACAATAGCAATCAGCCCCAGCATTTT	CASSPRRDNSNQPQHF	.	.	TRBV7-8	TRBJ1-5
TGTGCCAGCAGTTTACAGGAAAAACTGTTTTTT	CASSLQEKLFF	.	.	TRBV28	TRBJ1-4
TGTGCCAGTAGCTTAACAGGGGGTCAGTATGGCTACACCTTC	CASSLTGGQYGYTF	.	TRBD1	TRBV19	TRBJ1-2
TGCGCCAGCAGCCTGTCAGGTTCCCATTACAATGAGCAGTTCTTC	CASSLSGSHYNEQFF	.	.	TRBV5-1	TRBJ2-1
TGTGCCAGCAGCATCATAGCGGGAGGTCCCTACGAGCAGTACTTC	CASSIIAGGPYEQYF	.	TRBD2	TRBV11-2	TRBJ2-7
TGCGCCAGCAGATCCGGGACAGGGACTGAAGCTTTCTTT	CASRSGTGTEAFF	.	TRBD1	TRBV5-1	TRBJ1-1
TGTGCCAGTAAGTCGTGGACAGCGACGGTCGGGGACACCATATATTTT	CASKSWTATVGDTIYF	.	.	TRBV19	TRBJ1-3
TGTGCCAGTAGTATTCGGACTAGCGGGAGGCCGATCTACGAGCAGTACTTC	CASSIRTSGRPIYEQYF	.	TRBD2	TRBV19	TRBJ2-7
TGTGCCAGCAGCCCCCCAAATAGGTCGCCCGACAAACAAGAGACCCAGTACTTC	CASSPPNRSPDKQETQYF	.	.	TRBV7-9	TRBJ2-5
TGTGCCAGCAGCCCCGGGGACTACGAGCAGTACTTC	CASSPGDYEQYF	.	.	TRBV21-1	TRBJ2-7
TGTGCCAGCAGCCGCCGGGACAGTGGGTTGAACTATGGCTACACCTTC	CASSRRDSGLNYGYTF	.	TRBD1	TRBV5-4	TRBJ1-2
TGCGCCAGCAGCTTGCAGGGACAGGGGGCGAGGAACAATGAGCAGTTCTTC	CASSLQGQGARNNEQFF	.	TRBD1	TRBV5-1	TRBJ2-1
TGTGCCAGCAGTGCAGCTGAGCCCTCTGGGGCCAACGTCCTGACTTTC	CASSAAEPSGANVLTF	few	.	TRBV2	TRBJ2-6
TGTGCCAGCAGCCCGGGACCGGGGAGACTAGCGGGAGGCTACAATGAGCAGTTCTTC	CASSPGPGRLAGGYNEQFF	.	TRBD2	TRBV14	TRBJ2-1
TGTGCCAGCAGCTTAGAGACAGCCTCTGGAAACACCATATATTTT	CASSLETASGNTIYF	.	.	TRBV7-8	TRBJ1-3
TGTGCCTGGAGGGATAACCCTAGGGGCTACAATGAGCAGTTCTTC	CAWRDNPRGYNEQFF	.	.	TRBV30	TRBJ2-1
TGTGCCAGCAGTTTCGCTACAGGACAGGGCTACGAGCAGTACTTC	CASSFATGQGYEQYF	.	TRBD1	TRBV28	TRBJ2-7
TGTGCCAGCAAAAGACTAGCGGGAGCCTACGAGCAGTACTTC	CASKRLAGAYEQYF	once	TRBD2	TRBV27	TRBJ2-7
TGTGCCAGCAGCTTAGATCTAGGACAGGCTCCAGGAGAGACCCAGTACTTC	CASSLDLGQAPGETQYF	.	TRBD1	TRBV11-2	TRBJ2-5
TGTGCCAGCAGCCGGCCCGGGACTCACTACGAGCAGTACTTC	CASSRPGTHYEQYF	.	.	TRBV7-9	TRBJ2-7
TGTGCCAGCAGCTTAGTGGGTGGGGGGAGACACCGAGGTTCGCAGTACTTC	CASSLVGGGRHRGSQYF	.	.	TRBV11-2	TRBJ2-7
TGTGCCAGTAGTAACCAGGGCGCTTCTGTAGCTTTCTTT	CASSNQGASVAFF	few	.	TRBV19	TRBJ1-1
TGTGCCAGCAGTCCACCGGGACTAGCAATCTATGAGCAGTTCTTC	CASSPPGLAIYEQFF	.	TRBD2	TRBV28	TRBJ2-1
TGTGCCATCAGTAAAGACAGGGGGTCGGGTAGCAATCAGCCCCAGCATTTT	CAISKDRGSGSNQPQHF	.	TRBD1	TRBV10-3	TRBJ1-5
TGCGCCAGCAGCGGGGGAGGTTGGGCTTTCTTT	CASSGGGWAFF	few	.	TRBV5-1	TRBJ1-1
TGTGCCAGTAGTATGGCCGGGACTACCCACACCGGGGAGCTGTTTTTT	CASSMAGTTHTGELFF	once	TRBD2	TRBV19	TRBJ2-2
TGTGCCAGCAGTTTATCGCGGAGGGTCTACGAGCAGTACTTC	CASSLSRRVYEQYF	once	.	TRBV28	TRBJ2-7
TGTGCCAGCAGCCTCAGACTAGCTGGGGGATACAATGAGCAGTTCTTC	CASSLRLAGGYNEQFF	.	TRBD2	TRBV11-2	TRBJ2-1
TGCGCCAGCAGCAGGGACAGGTCGAGCTCCTACGAGCAGTACTTC	CASSRDRSSSYEQYF	.	TRBD1	TRBV5-1	TRBJ2-7
TGTGCCAGCAGTTTAGCGGGGTCCCCCAAAAACATTCAGTACTTC	CASSLAGSPKNIQYF	.	.	TRBV27	TRBJ2-4
TGTGCCAGCAGCCAAGAAGGGACAGGGACCTCCTACGAGCAGTACTTC	CASSQEGTGTSYEQYF	.	TRBD1	TRBV4-2	TRBJ2-7
TGCGCCAGCAGCCAAGATACTAGCGGGAGGAACGAGCAGTACTTC	CASSQDTSGRNEQYF	once	TRBD2	TRBV4-1	TRBJ2-7